The 26 T cell receptor beta chains below were found in one sample sequenced in a study of blood T cell repertoires in COVID-19. The method was immunoSEQ multiplex PCR; TCRdb's version includes in-frame clones alone and lacks a portion of them. Of a few hundred thousand clones in the sample, 88% were seen once. The sequencing sample was made of peripheral blood. These receptors all stem from a woman aged 50 to 65 with COVID-19, enrolled during active disease.

A few counts support this clone. The V and J genes are TRBV5-4 and TRBJ2-2; D is unclear. The CDR3 has 12 residues. V dropped 4 bases and J dropped 1 base, with 2 bases sitting between them. Germline assignment: CDR1 SGHNT and CDR2 YYREEE (reference sequence). The DNA for the CDR3 is TGTGCCAGCAGCCGGAACACCGGGGAGCTGTTTTTT. Encoded protein: CASSRNTGELFF.

The chain combines TRBV15 with TRBJ1-1; 7 positions match TRBD1. J gave up 10 bases and V 0 bases, and 2 bases lay outside the gene matches. From germline, CDR1 is LNHNV and CDR2 YYDKDF (reference sequence). This CDR3 spans 12 amino acids. CDR3 residues: CATSREQGRAFF. The CDR3 DNA sequence: TGTGCCACCAGCAGAGAACAGGGGAGAGCTTTCTTT.

The chain links TRBV30 to TRBJ1-1, with D possibly being TRBD1 (5 bases). V was pared by 2 bases and J by 8 bases, with 15 bases between. The germline V gene encodes CDR1 GTSNPN and CDR2 SVGIG (reference sequence). CDR3 length: 13 residues. This chain's CDR3 is CAWSLGTSAEAFF. The DNA for the CDR3 is TGTGCCTGGAGTCTGGGGACTAGCGCAGAAGCTTTCTTT.

Note on this clone: The junction differs from germline at one of its ends, possibly a read error. V usage is TRBV23-1 and J usage is TRBJ2-7; D remains ambiguous. TRBV23-1 has ORF status, its function being uncertain. CDR3 size: 9 residues. CDR3 bases: TGCGCCAGCAGTCATCCCCGGGACTTC. It is translated as CASSHPRDF.

The chain employs TRBV5-6 and TRBJ1-1; a possible D gene is TRBD1 (5 bases). Per germline, CDR1 SGHDT and CDR2 YYEEEE. This CDR3 has 14 residues. V was cut by 7 bases and J by 0 bases, with 13 bases left in between. Written as DNA, the CDR3 is TGTGCCAGCCTCCTCTGGGGGGTGAACACTGAAGCTTTCTTT. This codes for CASLLWGVNTEAFF. The full variable domain, with the rest looked up from reference TRBV5-6 and TRBJ1-1, is DAGVTQSPTHLIKTRGQQVTLRCSPKSGHDTVSWYQQALGQGPQFIFQYYEEEERQRGNFPDRFSGHQFPNYSSELNVNALLLGDSALYLCASLLWGVNTEAFFGQGTRLTVV.

The rearrangement uses TRBV5-4 and TRBJ2-3; TRBD2 matches at 8 bases. V lost 3 bases to trimming and J lost 2 bases; unmatched junction nucleotides: 8. The CDR3 runs to 16 residues. CDR1 is SGHNT, CDR2 YYREEE, per germline (reference sequence). CDR3 loop: CASSSETGGLTDTQYF. The CDR3 DNA is TGTGCCAGCAGCTCCGAGACGGGGGGGCTCACAGATACGCAGTATTTT.

The chain carries TRBV7-2 and TRBJ1-2, with 8 bases that match TRBD1. This CDR3 has 17 residues. CDR1 and CDR2 from the germline V gene are SGHTA and FQGNSA. Losses at the gene ends were 2 bases for V and 1 base for J; bases not matched to a gene: 9. CDR3 residues: CASSLRTGRSGNYGYTF. The CDR3 DNA sequence: TGTGCCAGCAGCTTAAGGACAGGGCGATCGGGTAACTATGGCTACACCTTC.

This chain links TRBV18 with TRBJ1-1, with TRBD1 matching over 8 bases. Germline CDR1 reads KGHSH; CDR2 reads LQKENI. This CDR3 region has 14 residues. The V segment lost 3 bases and the J segment 5 bases; nucleotides outside the gene matches: 5. The CDR3 here is CASSPRQGRTEAFF. As DNA, the CDR3 is TGTGCCAGCTCACCCAGACAGGGGAGGACTGAAGCTTTCTTT.

CDR3 loop: CASSPPPRRETQYF. The CDR3 nucleotides are TGTGCCAGCAGTCCTCCGCCCCGGAGGGAGACCCAGTACTTC. The chain is built from TRBV27 and TRBJ2-5; maybe TRBD2 (5 bases). Germline V lookup: CDR1 MNHEY, CDR2 SMNVEV (reference sequence). Trimming pared 5 bases from V and 5 bases from J, leaving 15 bases between. CDR3 length equals 14 residues.

V and J are TRBV5-1 and TRBJ2-6; the D is unclear. V was cut by 6 bases and J by 0 bases, with 7 bases left in between. The germline CDR1 and CDR2 sequences are SGHRS and YFSETQ. This CDR3 is built from 14 residues. CDR3 DNA sequence: TGCGCCAGCACCCCCGTCTCTGGGGCCAACGTCCTGACTTTC. This translates into CASTPVSGANVLTF.

The chain recombines TRBV3-1 (or the pseudogene TRBV3-2) with TRBJ1-6; D may be TRBD1 (6 bases). Germline V gene sequence: CDR1 LGHDT, CDR2 YNNKEL (reference sequence). Trimming removed 5 bases at V and 5 bases at J, with 10 bases between. The CDR3 runs to 14 residues. As DNA, the CDR3 is TGTGCCAGCAGCTCGCGGACAGATAATTCACCCCTCCACTTT. Translated, it gives CASSSRTDNSPLHF.

The V call is TRBV11-2, the J call TRBJ1-6; D may be TRBD1 (5 bases). Germline V CDR1 and CDR2: SGHAT, FQNNGV. V dropped 3 bases and J dropped 7 bases, with 10 bases sitting between them. The CDR3 has 14 residues. The CDR3 loop reads CASSLETANSPLHF. The CDR3 region has the DNA TGTGCCAGCAGCTTGGAGACAGCCAATTCACCCCTCCACTTT. Full variable domain (remainder filled in from reference TRBV11-2 and TRBJ1-6): EAGVAQSPRYKIIEKRQSVAFWCNPISGHATLYWYQQILGQGPKLLIQFQNNGVVDDSQLPKDRFSAERLKGVDSTLKIQPAKLEDSAVYLCASSLETANSPLHFGNGTRLTVT.

CDR3 protein: CASSLATSWDYGYTF. In nucleotides, the CDR3 is TGTGCCAGCAGCTTAGCGACTAGCTGGGACTATGGCTACACCTTC. This chain joins TRBV7-9 and TRBJ1-2; unclear D gene. Germline V CDR1 and CDR2: SEHNR, FQNEAQ (reference sequence). Deletions cut 0 bases from V and 3 bases from J, with 11 bases between. This CDR3 has 15 amino acids.

The table lists this clone with a count of one. The J gene is TRBJ2-7, the V gene TRBV9; no firm D call. Between the trimmed V and J ends, which lost 4 bases and 0 bases, there was a span of 8 bases. The CDR3 has 13 residues. CDR1 and CDR2 from the germline V gene are SGDLS and YYNGEE. The CDR3: CASSSPSSYEQYF. Here the CDR3 DNA reads TGTGCCAGCAGCTCCCCCAGCTCCTACGAGCAGTACTTC.

The chain links TRBV3-1 (or the pseudogene TRBV3-2) to TRBJ2-1; 7 bases are shared with TRBD1. The CDR3 consists of 15 residues. V shed 5 bases, J shed 7 bases, and the junction held 11 bases outside the gene matches. Germline values: CDR1 LGHDT, CDR2 YNNKEL (reference sequence). CDR3 loop: CASSSDRDTGNEQFF. The CDR3 DNA reads TGTGCCAGCAGCTCCGACAGGGACACGGGTAATGAGCAGTTCTTC.

The chain couples TRBV5-1 to TRBJ2-7; 8 bases align to TRBD2. This CDR3 is built from 15 residues. The trim removed 4 bases at V and 3 bases at J, leaving 9 bases unmatched. CDR1 and CDR2 from the germline V gene are SGHRS and YFSETQ. In DNA form, the CDR3 reads TGCGCCAGCAGCCCGTCCGGGACTAGGTTCTACGAGCAGTACTTC. This sequence encodes CASSPSGTRFYEQYF.

As to this clone: Other DNA sequences in this specimen translate into the identical CDR3. V is TRBV12-3 or TRBV12-4 and J is TRBJ1-2, with D perhaps TRBD1 (5 bases). With 5 bases removed from V and 4 bases from J, the gap between germline ends came to 8 bases. The CDR3 has 12 amino acids. The CDR3 region is CASSRQGYGYTF. The CDR3 DNA reads as TGTGCCAGCAGTAGGCAGGGCTATGGCTACACCTTC.

The genes are TRBV4-2 and TRBJ2-7, with 10 positions matching TRBD2. Trimming removed 0 bases from V and 0 bases from J; junction bases left unmatched: 5. The CDR3 spans 17 residues. Germline V gene sequence: CDR1 LGHNA, CDR2 YNFKEQ. The CDR3, as DNA: TGTGCCAGCAGCCAAGATGGTAGCGGGGGGACCTCCTACGAGCAGTACTTC. It is translated as CASSQDGSGGTSYEQYF.

V and J are TRBV5-8 and TRBJ2-3; possible D gene TRBD2, 6 bases. The CDR3 has 15 amino acids. The V end was cut by 4 bases, the J end by 4 bases, with 16 bases between. Germline V gene data show CDR1 as SGHTS and CDR2 as YDEGEE. CDR3 in amino acids: CASSAGSGSSDTQYF. CDR3 nucleotide sequence: TGTGCCAGCAGCGCTGGGAGCGGGTCCTCAGATACGCAGTATTTT.

V usage is TRBV27 and J usage is TRBJ2-3; perhaps TRBD2 as D (5 bases). The V gene's germline CDR1 is MNHEY and CDR2 SMNVEV (reference sequence). Trimming stripped 3 bases from V and 4 bases from J, with 8 bases between. This CDR3 region has 13 residues. DNA for the CDR3: TGTGCCAGCAGTTTCCTCGGGGCAGATACGCAGTATTTT. Translation: CASSFLGADTQYF.

The V call is TRBV28, the J call TRBJ1-1, with D possibly matching TRBD1 (6 bases). Germline V gives CDR1 MDHEN, CDR2 SYDVKM. The CDR3 sequence is 11 residues long. The V and J ends lost 6 bases and 10 bases respectively, with 12 bases between them. The CDR3 DNA reads TGTGCCAGCAGCCGGACAGTAAGAGCTTTCTTT. It encodes CASSRTVRAFF.

The rearrangement joins TRBV2 to TRBJ1-2, with no clear D. Trimming stripped 9 bases from V and 2 bases from J, with 10 bases between. Germline loops: CDR1 SNHLY, CDR2 FYNNEI. The CDR3 runs 12 residues. This chain's CDR3 is CASTTGNYGYTF. The CDR3 DNA is TGTGCCAGTACAACGGGGAACTATGGCTACACCTTC.

The rearrangement links TRBV5-4 to TRBJ2-7, with D possibly TRBD1 on 6 matching bases. In germline, CDR1 is SGHNT, CDR2 YYREEE (reference sequence). V lost 3 bases and J lost 5, with 12 bases in between. The CDR3 consists of 13 residues. The DNA for the CDR3 is TGTGCCAGCAGCTCCGGGACACTTAACGAGCAGTACTTC. Its translation: CASSSGTLNEQYF.

The count of this clone is one. The chain links TRBV19 to TRBJ1-2; 8 bases are a match to TRBD1. This CDR3 is built from 14 residues. The junction had 2 bases not matched to a gene; V was cut back by 4 bases and J by 1 base. Germline CDR1 LNHDA, CDR2 SQIVND (reference sequence). The CDR3 bases are TGTGCCAGTAGTACTGGACAGGGTAACTATGGCTACACCTTC. Protein: CASSTGQGNYGYTF.

The rearrangement links TRBV18 to TRBJ1-1; D is perhaps TRBD1 (5 bases). Germline loops: CDR1 KGHSH, CDR2 LQKENI. With 6 bases removed from V and 4 bases from J, the gap between germline ends came to 24 bases. There are 17 residues in the CDR3. The CDR3 coding sequence is TGTGCCAGCTCTCCGATACCATCCGGGACTGATATCACTGAAGCTTTCTTT. This sequence encodes CASSPIPSGTDITEAFF.

V is TRBV12-3 or TRBV12-4 and J is TRBJ1-5; possible D gene TRBD1, 6 bases. Trimming left V 6 bases short and J 2 bases short, with 8 bases between. The CDR3 extends over 13 amino acids. The CDR3 nucleotides read TGTGCCAGCAGCCGGACAGGCAATCAGCCCCAGCATTTT. Translation gives CASSRTGNQPQHF.